The 18 T cell receptor beta chains given below trace back to one sample, sequenced in a study of tumor and adjacent non-tumor tissue in lung cancer. No cell sorting was done before RNA was extracted from the tissue. The library came from three nested PCR rounds adapted from ARM-PCR protocols. Via MiXCR, TCRdb re-called the multiplex PCR reads, giving one row per CDR3 protein. Of around 99,000 distinct CDR3 sequences listed, around 80% were seen once; the top ten hold 37%. The material sequenced was lung tumor tissue. These receptor sequences come from a woman between 55 and 75 years old with non-small cell lung cancer.

Worth noting for this clonotype: At one of its ends the junction is not consistent with the germline gene, which may arise from a read error. V is TRBV20-1 and J is TRBJ2-6; D is possibly TRBD1 or TRBD2 (5 bases each). Germline CDR1 is DFQATT and CDR2 is SNEGSKA (reference sequence). The CDR3 totals 13 residues. CDR3 protein: CSAPGTGGNVLTF. The CDR3 region has the DNA TGCAGTGCTCCAGGTACTGGGGGCAACGTCCTGACTTTC.

V gene TRBV13 combines with J gene TRBJ2-2, with TRBD1 as a possible D gene (6 bases). V lost 2 bases and J lost 5, with 12 bases in between. The CDR3 has 15 residues. Per germline, CDR1 PRHDT and CDR2 FYEKMQ (reference sequence). DNA for the CDR3: TGTGCCAGCAGCTTACAACAGGGTTGGACCGGGGAGCTGTTTTTT. Its protein is CASSLQQGWTGELFF.

Here the CDR3 DNA reads TGTGCCAGCAGCTTGGCTCTGGGGGACCGGGCCAAAAACATTCAGTACTTC. This gives the protein CASSLALGDRAKNIQYF. V gene TRBV5-4 combines with J gene TRBJ2-4; D tentatively reads TRBD1 or TRBD2 (5 bases each). Trimming shortened V by 0 bases and J by 1 base, and 14 bases separated the two germline ends. The CDR3 loop spans 17 amino acids. The germline CDR1 and CDR2 sequences are SGHNT and YYREEE (reference sequence).

As regards this clonotype: Lacking the conserved final phenylalanine or tryptophan, this CDR3 likely reflects a read error. This chain uses TRBV11-3 with TRBJ1-1; D gene ambiguous. The germline V gene encodes CDR1 SGHNT and CDR2 YENEEA. This CDR3 is built from 14 residues. The CDR3 protein is CASQAQDVNAEAFS. Here the CDR3 DNA reads TGTGCCAGCCAGGCCCAGGACGTGAACGCTGAAGCTTTCTCA.

In regard to this clonotype: It may be a read error: a sequence one base away is much more abundant. The CDR3 protein is CASSLWPGHQPQHF. The CDR3 DNA reads as TGTGCCAGCAGCTTGTGGCCAGGACATCAGCCCCAGCATTTT. The V and J genes are TRBV5-4 and TRBJ1-5; D ambiguous. The germline V gene has CDR1 SGHNT and CDR2 YYREEE (reference sequence). CDR3 length equals 14 residues. V was clipped by 1 base and J by 5 bases, with 10 bases between them.

Points on this clonotype: Since a much larger clone is just one base distant, this may be a read error. The chain is built from TRBV6-6 and TRBJ1-2; D ambiguous. In germline, CDR1 is MNHNY, CDR2 SVGAGI (reference sequence). V shed 3 bases and J shed 5 bases, with 16 bases lying between them. The CDR3 totals 15 residues. The DNA of the CDR3 is TGTGCCAGCAGTTATCTGGGAGGGATAAAGTATGGCTACACCTTC. Protein sequence: CASSYLGGIKYGYTF.

The table lists this clonotype with a few counts. J is TRBJ2-1 and V is TRBV5-1; 10 bases match TRBD2. V lost 7 bases and J lost 8; bases outside the gene matches: 12. Germline-derived CDR1 and CDR2 are SGHRS and YFSETQ. The CDR3 is 15 residues long. The CDR3 spells CASREVAGGLDEQFF. The CDR3 bases are TGCGCCAGCCGGGAGGTAGCGGGAGGTCTAGATGAGCAGTTCTTC.

About this clonotype itself: As the CDR3 is not closed by the conserved phenylalanine or tryptophan, this likely results from a read error. The limits of the CDR3 on the DNA are not certain, so only TCRdb's listed CDR3 is given. This sequence joins TRBV4-3 and TRBJ1-6; the table's D gene call, TRBD1, was not cross checked with the DNA. Germline-derived CDR1 and CDR2 are LGHNA and YSLEER. The CDR3 comprises 15 residues, both ends counted. CDR3 loop: CASSPGGRGNSPLQY.

The chain combines TRBV11-2 with TRBJ2-5; D tentatively fits TRBD1 or TRBD2 (5 bases each). CDR3 length equals 16 residues. Between the trimmed V and J ends, which lost 1 base and 10 bases, there was a span of 22 bases. Germline V gene sequence: CDR1 SGHAT, CDR2 FQNNGV. CDR3 nucleotide sequence: TGTGCCAGCAGCTTAGCCGCGCGGGCAGGGCTACAGAGCCAGTACTTC. Translation: CASSLAARAGLQSQYF.

The chain combines TRBV4-3 with TRBJ2-7, with D tentatively TRBD1 (6 bases). CDR3 length equals 14 residues. CDR1 and CDR2 from the germline V gene are LGHNA and YSLEER. Trimming stripped 1 base from V and 9 bases from J, with 16 bases between. The CDR3 bases are TGCGCCAGCAGCCAAGCGAGGACATGGACAGTGCAGTACTTC. Encoded protein: CASSQARTWTVQYF.

Regarding this clonotype: This may stem from a read error, because a much larger clone lies one nucleotide away. J is TRBJ1-2 and V is TRBV5-6; tentatively, D is TRBD1 (5 bases). Per the germline V gene, CDR1 is SGHDT and CDR2 is YYEEEE. There are 14 residues in the CDR3. The CDR3 region has the DNA TGTGCCAGCAGCTTCGGGACGGATAACTATTGCTACACCTTC. This sequence encodes CASSFGTDNYCYTF.

A remark on this clonotype: A much larger clone differs from this one at a single base, so this may be a read error. The V call is TRBV6-5, the J call TRBJ2-1; no clear D. Germline CDR1 is MNHEY and CDR2 is SVGAGI. The CDR3 has 12 amino acids. V was cut by 6 bases and J by 16 bases, with 19 bases left in between. The CDR3 DNA reads as TGTGCCAGCAGGACTTCGGTTCCCCGGCACTTCTTC. As protein: CASRTSVPRHFF.

With respect to this clonotype: A much larger clone differs from this one at a single base, so this may be a read error. The chain links TRBV6-2 or TRBV6-3 to TRBJ2-1; 9 nucleotides match TRBD2. CDR1 is MNHEY and CDR2 is SVGEGT in the germline V gene. The CDR3 loop spans 14 amino acids. For the CDR3, the DNA is TGTGCCAGCAGTCCGGGACTAGCCTACAATGAGCATTTCTTC. Encoded protein: CASSPGLAYNEHFF.

This chain uses TRBV6-2 or TRBV6-3 with TRBJ2-3; TRBD2 matches at 10 bases. V lost 4 bases to trimming and J lost 1 base; unmatched junction nucleotides: 5. The CDR3 contains 16 residues. CDR1 MNHEY and CDR2 SVGEGT come from the germline V gene. CDR3 residues: CASSLPGTSGTDTQYF. The CDR3 DNA reads as TGTGCCAGCAGTTTGCCAGGGACTAGCGGCACAGATACGCAGTATTTT.

This clonotype was seen repeatedly, ten times or more. The V call is TRBV10-1, the J call TRBJ2-3; no firm D call. The CDR3 consists of 15 residues. V lost 2 bases and J 2 bases, leaving 11 bases between the germline ends. Per germline, CDR1 WNHNN and CDR2 SYGVQD (reference sequence). The CDR3 here is CASSENPRITDTQYF. The CDR3 nucleotides read TGCGCCAGCAGTGAGAATCCTAGAATCACAGATACGCAGTATTTT.

In this sample, this clonotype turned up a few times. This may stem from a read error, because a much larger clone lies one nucleotide away. The gene calls are TRBV6-6 and TRBJ2-7; unclear D gene. This CDR3 region has 11 residues. V was pared by 8 bases and J by 7 bases, with 12 bases between. The germline gives CDR1 MNHNY, CDR2 SVGAGI (reference sequence). CDR3: CASCSQREQYF. DNA of the CDR3: TGTGCCAGCTGTTCCCAGAGGGAGCAGTACTTC.

A word on this clonotype: One base away lies a much larger clone, so this may be a sequencing read error. The chain is built from TRBV4-2 and TRBJ1-1, with 7 bases aligning to TRBD1. CDR3 length: 14 amino acids. Germline loops: CDR1 LGHNA, CDR2 YNFKEQ. The V gene end was trimmed by 7 bases and the J gene end by 4 bases; junction bases not matched to a gene: 9. Written as DNA, the CDR3 is TGTGCCAGCACTTCCCCAGGGGGAGGCACTGAAGCTTTCTTT. It yields the protein CASTSPGGGTEAFF.

The chain joins TRBV11-2 to TRBJ2-5; TRBD2 matches at 9 bases. The CDR3 contains 16 residues. Germline CDR1 is SGHAT and CDR2 is FQNNGV. The V and J ends lost 10 bases and 5 bases, in that order; junction bases with no gene match: 17. CDR3 nucleotide sequence: TGTGCCACCAACAGACTAGCGGAGGGGGGGCAGGAGACCCAGTACTTC. It encodes CATNRLAEGGQETQYF.